This passage covers 11 T cell receptor beta chains from one sample sequenced in a study of cytomegalovirus exposure and HLA in healthy donors. PCR involved 60 Vbeta and 13 Jbeta primers. The assay was immunoSEQ multiplex PCR, and TCRdb's table has in-frame clones only and misses some. The repertoire has under 40,000 clones, more than 70% of them found once; the top ten carry 7.5% to 8.5%. The sequencing sample was made of PBMCs. The receptors stem from a woman aged 30 to 39 in good health and CMV-seropositive.

This clone was picked up a small number of times. J is TRBJ2-1 and V is TRBV7-3, with D possibly matching TRBD2 (5 bases). The CDR3 loop spans 14 amino acids. Trimming stripped 0 bases from V and 7 bases from J, with 10 bases between. Germline V gene data show CDR1 as SGHTA and CDR2 as FQGTGA. The CDR3 DNA follows: TGTGCCAGCAGCTTAACTGGAGGTAGAAATGAGCAGTTCTTC. Translated: CASSLTGGRNEQFF.

The CDR3 loop is CASSPEGYEQYF. The CDR3 bases are TGTGCCAGCAGTCCCGAGGGCTACGAGCAGTACTTC. This chain uses TRBV27 with TRBJ2-7, with D maybe TRBD2 (5 bases). The V gene's germline CDR1 is MNHEY and CDR2 SMNVEV (reference sequence). This CDR3 region has 12 residues. Trimming left V 5 bases short and J 3 bases short, with 8 bases between.

The rearrangement joins TRBV7-3 to TRBJ2-5, with a tentative D call TRBD2 (7 bases). This CDR3 is built from 16 residues. Germline loops: CDR1 SGHTA, CDR2 FQGTGA. V lost 2 bases, J lost 5 bases, and 18 bases lay in between. The CDR3 sequence: CASSLLGGADGETQYF. The CDR3 DNA is TGTGCCAGCAGCTTACTGGGGGGGGCCGATGGGGAGACCCAGTACTTC. Drawing the rest from reference TRBV7-3 and TRBJ2-5, the complete variable domain is GAGVSQTPSNKVTEKGKYVELRCDPISGHTALYWYRQSLGQGPEFLIYFQGTGAADDSGLPNDRFFAVRPEGSVSTLKIQRTERGDSAVYLCASSLLGGADGETQYFGPGTRLLVL.

Written as DNA, the CDR3 is TGCGCCAGCAGCTTGCGCCCCCCCCGGGACTCTCGCTACAATGAGCAGTTCTTC. This sequence encodes CASSLRPPRDSRYNEQFF. This chain links TRBV5-1 with TRBJ2-1; D is possibly TRBD2 (6 bases). Trimming removed 1 base from V and 3 bases from J, with 20 bases in between. The CDR3 is 18 residues long. The germline CDR1 and CDR2 sequences are SGHRS and YFSETQ.

This rearrangement joins TRBV6-1 to TRBJ2-3; D call uncertain. V gave up 8 bases and J gave up 0 bases, with 15 bases separating them. The CDR3 is 15 residues long. Looked up from germline, CDR1 is MNHNS and CDR2 is SASEGT. Here the CDR3 reads CASAKEVASTDTQYF. The DNA of the CDR3 is TGTGCCAGCGCAAAAGAGGTAGCTAGCACAGATACGCAGTATTTT.

The chain couples TRBV11-2 to TRBJ2-7; D ambiguous. The length of the CDR3 is 15 residues. V dropped 1 base and J dropped 3 bases, with 13 bases sitting between them. In germline, CDR1 is SGHAT, CDR2 FQNNGV. In nucleotides, the CDR3 is TGTGCCAGCAGCTTAGCCCCCCTCACATACTACGAGCAGTACTTC. Its protein product is CASSLAPLTYYEQYF.

The rearrangement joins TRBV19 to TRBJ1-5; no reliable D call. CDR1 and CDR2 (germline): LNHDA, SQIVND (reference sequence). The CDR3 spans 14 residues. Trimming took 6 bases from V and 6 from J, leaving 15 bases between them. DNA for the CDR3: TGTGCCAGTAGCCTAGGCGGGCCCGTTCAGCCCCAGCATTTT. The encoded protein is CASSLGGPVQPQHF.

The rearrangement uses TRBV27 and TRBJ2-7; no clear D. V was cut by 3 bases and J by 0 bases, with 6 bases left in between. Germline CDR1 reads MNHEY; CDR2 reads SMNVEV (reference sequence). The CDR3 is made up of 13 amino acids. CDR3 sequence (DNA): TGTGCCAGCAGTTTGGCCCCCTCCTACGAGCAGTACTTC. Protein sequence: CASSLAPSYEQYF.

The gene calls are TRBV19 and TRBJ2-5, with unresolved D. The CDR3 has 14 amino acids. The germline V gene encodes CDR1 LNHDA and CDR2 SQIVND (reference sequence). V was cut by 9 bases and J by 7 bases, with 21 bases left in between. The CDR3 DNA sequence: TGTGCCAGCTGCCCCCGCGGTACGTCGAGGACCCAGTACTTC. Residues: CASCPRGTSRTQYF.

The V and J genes are TRBV9 and TRBJ2-3; 8 nucleotides agree with TRBD2. Germline trimming cut 0 bases from V and 3 bases from J; bases unmatched to any gene: 9. The germline gives CDR1 SGDLS, CDR2 YYNGEE. CDR3 length: 17 amino acids. The chain's CDR3 is CASSVEREGPGTDTQYF. CDR3 bases: TGTGCCAGCAGCGTAGAACGGGAGGGCCCGGGGACAGATACGCAGTATTTT.

This chain joins TRBV28 and TRBJ2-5; 9 bases are a match to TRBD1. The CDR3 is 12 residues long. Germline V gene sequence: CDR1 MDHEN, CDR2 SYDVKM. V lost 8 bases, J lost 5 bases, and 3 bases stayed unmatched. The CDR3 loop is CASGTGGETQYF. CDR3 in DNA: TGTGCCAGCGGAACAGGGGGCGAGACCCAGTACTTC.